The subject of this entry is one TCR beta chain. These data come from a study of blood T cell repertoires in COVID-19. Method: immunoSEQ multiplex PCR; TCRdb's copy keeps in-frame clones and lacks some. The sample lists roughly 440,000 clones, approximately 88% seen once, with around 12% in the top ten. Followed over time, Seattle patients had been enrolled while infection was active. This sequence originates from a woman in her fifties or sixties with COVID-19, enrolled during active disease. The sample comprised peripheral blood.

The CDR3 DNA reads TGTGCCACCAGGAGGGGACTAGCGATAACAGATACGCAGTATTTT. It translates to CATRRGLAITDTQYF. The V gene is TRBV6-5, the J gene TRBJ2-3; 10 bases fit TRBD2. From germline, CDR1 is MNHEY and CDR2 SVGAGI. This CDR3 is 15 amino acids long. Trimming took 10 bases from V and 3 from J; bases not matched to a gene: 10.